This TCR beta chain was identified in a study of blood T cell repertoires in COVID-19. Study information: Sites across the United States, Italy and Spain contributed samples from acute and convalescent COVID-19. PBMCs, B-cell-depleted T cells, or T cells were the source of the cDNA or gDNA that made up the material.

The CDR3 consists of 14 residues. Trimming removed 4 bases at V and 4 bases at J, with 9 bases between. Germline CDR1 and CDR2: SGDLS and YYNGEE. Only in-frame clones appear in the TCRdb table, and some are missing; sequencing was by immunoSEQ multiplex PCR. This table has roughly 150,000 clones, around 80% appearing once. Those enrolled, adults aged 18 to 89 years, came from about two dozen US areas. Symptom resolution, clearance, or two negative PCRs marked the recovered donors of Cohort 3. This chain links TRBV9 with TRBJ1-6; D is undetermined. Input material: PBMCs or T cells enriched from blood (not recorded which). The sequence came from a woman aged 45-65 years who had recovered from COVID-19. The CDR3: CASSLETYNSPLHF. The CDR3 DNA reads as TGTGCCAGCAGCCTAGAGACTTATAATTCACCCCTCCACTTT.